Reported below is one T cell receptor (beta chain). Study processing details: Lowest detectable productive clonotype frequency was 2.59 x 10-5. Libraries were prepared by immunoSEQ multiplex PCR; TCRdb keeps only in-frame clonotypes and omits some of them. That table furnishes V, J and clone size, whereas the DNA furnished D and trimming. Altogether 40,000 to 45,000 clones are present, about four fifths being singletons, with the ten largest covering around 3.3%. This specimen comes from a study of STAT5B mutations in CD4+ large granular lymphocyte leukemia. The length of the CDR3 is 19 residues. Trimming cost V 1 base and J 0 bases, with 21 bases left between them. Looked up from germline, CDR1 is MGHRA and CDR2 is YSYEKL.

The source is a human donor in good health. The rearrangement links TRBV4-1 to TRBJ1-1; maybe TRBD1 (6 bases). Sequencing used CD4+ T cells from blood buffy coats. The CDR3 here is CASSQVPGRGLGMNTEAFF. The CDR3 region has the DNA TGCGCCAGCAGCCAAGTACCCGGCAGGGGCTTAGGAATGAACACTGAAGCTTTCTTT.